Listed here is a single T cell receptor beta chain. Germline V CDR1 and CDR2: SGHTS, YDEGEE. V gave up 6 bases and J gave up 1 base, with 16 bases separating them. The CDR3 loop spans 15 amino acids. This sample is drawn from a study of blood T cell repertoires in COVID-19. Study information: COVID-19 samples collected from the United States, Italy and Spain covered acute and convalescent phases. PBMCs, B-cell-depleted T cells, or T cells provided the cDNA or gDNA that made up the material.

Under the authors' procedure: Amplification of reference gene primers provided the estimated nucleated cell counts. Assay: immunoSEQ multiplex PCR; the TCRdb copy retains only in-frame clones and omits some. V and J calls and clone size are as listed in that table; D and trimming were resolved from the DNA. Seen here are fewer than 75,000 clones, about 89% observed once, and the top ten hold roughly 8%. This chain uses TRBV5-8 with TRBJ2-5; a weak D match, TRBD2 (5 bases). The receptor's source is a man over 45 with active COVID-19. The sample comprised peripheral blood. CDR3 residues: CASKNSGLIQETQYF. The CDR3, as DNA: TGTGCCAGCAAAAATAGTGGACTGATCCAAGAGACCCAGTACTTC.